One sample yielded the 19 T cell receptor beta chains listed below, sequenced in a study of T cell responses to AZD1222 COVID-19 vaccine. Profiling relied on immunoSEQ multiplex PCR, and the TCRdb table lists in-frame clones only, not all of them. The data hold around 100,000 clones, with 80% to 85% observed a single time. The sample in question was peripheral blood, obtained on day 0 of AZD1222 vaccination. These receptors were taken from an adult in good health.

The chain links TRBV5-1 to TRBJ2-7; 8 positions agree with TRBD1. The CDR3 is made up of 13 amino acids. V lost 4 bases to trimming and J lost 2 bases; unmatched junction nucleotides: 2. Germline CDR1 SGHRS, CDR2 YFSETQ. The CDR3 DNA sequence: TGCGCCAGCAGCGCACAGGGGGCCTACGAGCAGTACTTC. It codes for CASSAQGAYEQYF. Full variable domain (rest looked up from reference TRBV5-1 and TRBJ2-7): KAGVTQTPRYLIKTRGQQVTLSCSPISGHRSVSWYQQTPGQGLQFLFEYFSETQRNKGNFPGRFSGRQFSNSRSEMNVSTLELGDSALYLCASSAQGAYEQYFGPGTRLTVT.

The chain is built from TRBV18 and TRBJ1-1, with D tentatively TRBD1 (6 bases). The germline V gene encodes CDR1 KGHSH and CDR2 LQKENI. The CDR3 has 16 amino acids. Trimming left V 3 bases short and J 2 bases short, with 16 bases between. Here the CDR3 reads CASSPQYSGANTEAFF. CDR3 coding DNA: TGTGCCAGCTCACCTCAGTATTCAGGGGCTAACACTGAAGCTTTCTTT.

The chain employs TRBV6-5 and TRBJ1-4; D is unresolved. V was clipped by 6 bases and J by 10 bases, with 12 bases between them. The length of the CDR3 is 12 residues. Germline V CDR1 and CDR2: MNHEY, SVGAGI. The CDR3 nucleotides are TGTGCCAGCAGGTTGGCGGGCGGAAAACTGTTTTTT. It yields the protein CASRLAGGKLFF.

This clone was observed once. This chain links TRBV27 with TRBJ1-5; a weak D match, TRBD1 (6 bases). The ends were cut back, 4 bases at V and 3 bases at J, with 19 bases in the middle. Germline V gene lookup returns CDR1 MNHEY and CDR2 SMNVEV (reference sequence). The CDR3 extends over 17 amino acids. The CDR3 loop reads CASSSSRGGKDNQPQHF. The DNA for the CDR3 is TGTGCCAGCAGTTCCTCCCGAGGGGGGAAAGACAATCAGCCCCAGCATTTT.

The V gene is TRBV6-6, the J gene TRBJ1-3; D gene unclear. Between the trimmed V and J ends, which lost 4 bases and 0 bases, there was a span of 4 bases. CDR3 length: 13 residues. Germline loops: CDR1 MNHNY, CDR2 SVGAGI (reference sequence). Written as DNA, the CDR3 is TGTGCCAGCAGTTTCAACTCTGGAAACACCATATATTTT. Residues: CASSFNSGNTIYF.

CDR3 loop: CASSPNREPYGYTF. The CDR3 bases are TGTGCCAGCAGTCCGAACAGGGAGCCCTATGGCTACACCTTC. The genes are TRBV6-6 and TRBJ1-2; a possible D gene is TRBD1 (6 bases). Germline CDR1 reads MNHNY; CDR2 reads SVGAGI (reference sequence). The V gene lost 5 bases and the J gene lost 4 bases, with 14 bases spanning the gap. The CDR3 length is 14 residues.

The genes are TRBV10-3 and TRBJ1-2; D is ambiguous. CDR1 is ENHRY and CDR2 is SYGVKD in the germline V gene. V dropped 5 bases and J dropped 8 bases, with 15 bases sitting between them. This CDR3 is built from 13 residues. CDR3 region: CAISPQNTGGYTF. CDR3 coding DNA: TGTGCCATCAGTCCACAGAACACCGGGGGCTACACCTTC.

The chain couples TRBV2 to TRBJ1-4; D is unresolved. Germline V lookup: CDR1 SNHLY, CDR2 FYNNEI. Trimming pared 1 base from V and 7 bases from J, leaving 7 bases between. The CDR3 is made up of 13 amino acids. DNA for the CDR3: TGTGCCAGCAGTGAAGAATCCGGTGAAAAACTGTTTTTT. It encodes CASSEESGEKLFF.

The genes are TRBV2 and TRBJ2-7, with unresolved D. The V gene's germline CDR1 is SNHLY and CDR2 FYNNEI. Trimming stripped 1 base from V and 3 bases from J, with 7 bases between. The CDR3 covers 13 residues. CDR3 in DNA: TGTGCCAGCAGTGAAGTGGCGCACTACGAGCAGTACTTC. This encodes CASSEVAHYEQYF.

The rearrangement joins TRBV21-1 to TRBJ1-2. TRBV21-1 is a listed pseudogene. This CDR3 spans 14 amino acids. The CDR3 region has the DNA TGTGCCAGCAGCAACGGAGGGGGTACCTATGGCTACACCTTC. Encoded protein: CASSNGGGTYGYTF.

V gene TRBV28 combines with J gene TRBJ1-4; TRBD1 matches 7 bases. The CDR3 is 14 residues long. The trim removed 10 bases at V and 0 bases at J, leaving 5 bases unmatched. Germline V lookup: CDR1 MDHEN, CDR2 SYDVKM. In DNA form, the CDR3 reads TGTGCCACACAGGGGACCGCAACTAATGAAAAACTGTTTTTT. Protein sequence: CATQGTATNEKLFF.

V and J are TRBV27 and TRBJ2-7; 12 nucleotides agree with TRBD2. V dropped 5 bases and J dropped 7; count of bases not matched to a gene: 6. There are 14 residues in the CDR3. Germline assignment: CDR1 MNHEY and CDR2 SMNVEV (reference sequence). CDR3 in amino acids: CASSHGLAGSEQYF. CDR3 nucleotide sequence: TGTGCCAGCAGTCACGGACTAGCGGGATCTGAGCAGTACTTC.

As to this clone: At one end, the junction sequence differs from germline, possibly due to a read error. This chain uses TRBV9 with TRBJ2-1; 12 nucleotides line up with TRBD1. There are 13 residues in the CDR3. The germline gives CDR1 SGDLS, CDR2 YYNGEE. The CDR3 sequence: CASSVEGQGASVF. For the CDR3, the DNA is TGTGCCAGCAGCGTAGAGGGACAGGGGGCATCGGTCTTC.

This clone was counted a few times. The chain uses TRBV5-3 and TRBJ2-5; tentative D call: TRBD2 (5 bases). TRBV5-3 is annotated as an ORF whose role is uncertain. The CDR3 has 17 amino acids. The V end was cut by 4 bases, the J end by 6 bases, with 25 bases between. CDR3 loop: CARSPGIRRVLNKTQYF. The CDR3 bases are TGTGCCAGAAGCCCCGGGATTAGAAGGGTACTCAATAAGACCCAGTACTTC.

This clone was counted between two and nine times. V and J are TRBV2 and TRBJ2-2; possibly TRBD1 for D (5 bases). The germline gives CDR1 SNHLY, CDR2 FYNNEI. V was cut by 7 bases and J by 7 bases, with 13 bases left in between. This CDR3 comprises 13 residues. CDR3 amino acids: CASTGAPGGELFF. DNA of the CDR3: TGTGCCAGCACTGGGGCGCCGGGCGGGGAGCTGTTTTTT. Full variable domain (rest looked up from reference TRBV2 and TRBJ2-2): EPEVTQTPSHQVTQMGQEVILRCVPISNHLYFYWYRQILGQKVEFLVSFYNNEISEKSEIFDDQFSVERPDGSNFTLKIRSTKLEDSAMYFCASTGAPGGELFFGEGSRLTVL.

V and J are TRBV19 and TRBJ1-1; TRBD1 might be the D (6 bases). V gave up 3 bases and J gave up 2 bases, with 13 bases separating them. Germline CDR1 and CDR2: LNHDA and SQIVND (reference sequence). There are 15 residues in the CDR3. The CDR3 nucleotides read TGTGCCAGTAGTATCTCCCCGGGGGCTAACACTGAAGCTTTCTTT. Its translation: CASSISPGANTEAFF.

V gene TRBV6-1 combines with J gene TRBJ2-3; TRBD2 aligns across 7 bases. With 2 bases clipped from V and 5 bases from J, the junction kept 7 bases outside the gene matches. Germline CDR1 reads MNHNS; CDR2 reads SASEGT. This CDR3 is 15 amino acids long. The CDR3 DNA sequence: TGTGCCAGCAGTGAATCCCGGGAGGCTCAAGATACGCAGTATTTT. It specifies CASSESREAQDTQYF.

The V gene is TRBV7-8, the J gene TRBJ1-2; 8 nucleotides agree with TRBD1. The germline CDR1 and CDR2 sequences are SGHVS and FQNEAQ. Losses at the gene ends were 8 bases for V and 5 bases for J; bases not matched to a gene: 7. The CDR3 has 13 amino acids. In DNA form, the CDR3 reads TGTGCCAGCGGAGGCAGGGGGCAATATGGCTACACCTTC. It codes for CASGGRGQYGYTF. Combining the CDR3 with reference TRBV7-8 and TRBJ1-2 gives the whole variable domain GAGVSQSPRYKVAKRGQDVALRCDPISGHVSLFWYQQALGQGPEFLTYFQNEAQLDKSGLPSDRFFAERPEGSVSTLKIQRTQQEDSAVYLCASGGRGQYGYTFGSGTRLTVV.

This rearrangement joins TRBV10-1 to TRBJ1-2, with a weak D call TRBD1 (6 bases). In germline, CDR1 is WNHNN, CDR2 SYGVQD (reference sequence). The V gene lost 6 bases and the J gene lost 8 bases, with 19 bases spanning the gap. The CDR3 is made up of 14 amino acids. CDR3 residues: CASRGVRGAGGYTF. The CDR3 DNA reads TGCGCCAGCAGGGGGGTACGGGGGGCAGGCGGCTACACCTTC.